This T cell receptor beta chain was sequenced for a study of blood T cell repertoires in COVID-19 (dated by TCRdb to 2018 to 2020). A note on the overall study: The collaborator samples originated in the United States, Italy and Spain and spanned the acute and convalescent phases of COVID-19. Subjects who had been exposed to COVID-19, were actively infected with it, or had recovered from it provided the deeply sampled blood TCRbeta repertoires that made up the dataset. A freely available public database, intended as a resource for researchers studying the immune response to SARS-CoV-2, is where the repertoires were released. Where HLA class I and class II types were available, the types were taken from metadata supplied by the sample provider, not from assay-based typing. Samples were obtained from the ongoing ImmuneRACE study (first 160 participants) and from about 1,300 subjects provided by 6 global collaborators. The material from the prospective study consisted of cDNA or gDNA derived from T cells, B-cell-depleted T cells, or PBMCs. The sample metadata nearly always contained a de-identified subject ID, COVID-19 status, age in years and sex.

What the study reported, not specific to this receptor: The quantity of clinical and demographic metadata differed by source and by participant and was supplied without curation.

Relative to germline, V is missing 1 base and J is missing 6 bases, with 6 bases of the junction outside any gene match. As encoded in the germline V gene, CDR1 is MNHNS while CDR2 is SASEGT. The CDR3 goes from the cysteine to the phenylalanine over 16 residues. Only the CDR3 DNA is retained, 48 bases long and in frame from the first base. In the prospective study, participants were roughly 18 to 100 years old, resided in 20 to 30 geographic areas of the United States, and were enrolled through a virtual design. In the prospective study, participants were assigned to cohorts based on the clinical history participants reported in a screening survey and a study questionnaire. In the prospective study, whole blood, serum and a nasopharyngeal or oropharyngeal swab were collected from each participant by mobile phlebotomists. Over a roughly two-month period, participants in the prospective study had the option of providing additional blood draws and questionnaires. Before DNA extraction, prospective study blood samples were shipped either frozen or at room temperature.

Concerning this clone itself: Its antigen is currently not known. No base-level quality is on record; no much larger clone is a single base apart.

The immunoSEQ Assay, a bias-controlled multiplex PCR, was used to amplify TCRbeta CDR3 regions from genomic DNA. The source study handled its data this way. The number of nucleated cells in each sample was estimated from the amplification of reference gene primers within the assay. To quantify the absolute abundance of each unique TCRbeta CDR3 rearrangement, sequence reads were collapsed and filtered. Productive Simpson clonality was computed per sample as the square root of Simpson's diversity index over productive rearrangements. In its TCRdb copy, this immuneACCESS table keeps in-frame sequences only and misses some clones. Where compared with another copy, unresolved V genes explain less than half of these, and the others have no known cause. V, J and clone size are taken as reported in that table, and D and trimming were inferred from the DNA itself. The sample table holds 270,000 or so clones, of which just over 90% were seen once. The top ten constitute approximately 2.5% of the sample.

Specimen: PBMCs or T cells enriched from blood (not recorded which). This TCR came from a woman aged 35 to 49 with acute COVID-19. The V and J genes are TRBV6-1 and TRBJ2-2, and 9 bases in between align with TRBD1. Here the CDR3 is given as CASSEVSRQGAGELFF. The DNA is TGTGCCAGCAGTGAAGTGAGTCGACAGGGGGCCGGGGAGCTGTTTTTT.